This TCR beta chain was recorded in a study of blood T cell repertoires in COVID-19. Assay: immunoSEQ multiplex PCR; the TCRdb copy retains only in-frame clones and omits some. The sample has roughly 240,000 clones, about four fifths seen once. The CDR3 extends over 16 amino acids. The J segment lost 4 bases and the V segment lost 4 bases, leaving 10 bases of the junction unmatched. CDR1 is LNHDA, CDR2 SQIVND, per germline (reference sequence). The sequencing input was PBMCs or T cells enriched from blood (not recorded which). This chain connects TRBV19 to TRBJ2-1; the match to TRBD1 covers 7 bases. The TCR originated in a middle-aged woman who had been exposed to COVID-19. The CDR3 sequence is CASSTNRGRTYNEQFF. The CDR3 nucleotides read TGTGCCAGTAGTACTAACAGGGGCCGGACATACAATGAGCAGTTCTTC.